This TCR beta chain was found in a study of shared clonotypes between healthy human individuals. There are 13 residues in the CDR3. Germline V gene sequence: CDR1 SGHTA, CDR2 FQGNSA. V was shortened by 4 bases and J by 5 bases, with 12 bases between the two germline ends. The protocol was immunoSEQ multiplex PCR, while the TCRdb copy is restricted to in-frame clones and leaves out a portion. The repertoire holds 950,000 to 1,200,000 clones, with 60% to 80% as singletons. This chain uses TRBV7-2 with TRBJ2-7; D unresolved. Sequenced sample: memory CD4+ T cells from PBMCs. Subset reported: CD45RA-negative fraction. The clonotype was recovered from a man aged 18 to 30 in good health. Some clones in this sample may be carry-over from other donors' samples. The chain's CDR3 is CASSYRGADEQYF. The CDR3 DNA follows: TGTGCCAGCAGCTATAGAGGAGCTGACGAGCAGTACTTC.